The present entry profiles one TCR beta chain with its context. Sequenced by immunoSEQ multiplex PCR; TCRdb stores in-frame clones only, minus some. Of fewer than 85,000 clones listed, more than 85% are singletons. The data belong to a study of OX40 agonist ivuxolimab in advanced cancers. Study as a whole: Patients with hepatocellular carcinoma, melanoma, renal cell or head and neck cancer made up the dose-escalation patients.

V was cut by 5 bases and J by 6 bases, with 11 bases left in between. The CDR3 runs to 12 residues. The V gene's germline CDR1 is SGHDT and CDR2 YYEEEE. The source of this sequence is an adult with an advanced solid tumor such as melanoma, head and neck, liver or kidney cancer. The genes are TRBV5-6 and TRBJ1-1; D gene uncertain. The source was CD4+ or CD8+ T cells sorted from blood, collected in a trial of the OX40 agonist ivuxolimab. This chain's CDR3 is CASSLVGSEAFF. In DNA, the CDR3 is TGTGCCAGCAGTTTAGTGGGATCTGAAGCTTTCTTT.